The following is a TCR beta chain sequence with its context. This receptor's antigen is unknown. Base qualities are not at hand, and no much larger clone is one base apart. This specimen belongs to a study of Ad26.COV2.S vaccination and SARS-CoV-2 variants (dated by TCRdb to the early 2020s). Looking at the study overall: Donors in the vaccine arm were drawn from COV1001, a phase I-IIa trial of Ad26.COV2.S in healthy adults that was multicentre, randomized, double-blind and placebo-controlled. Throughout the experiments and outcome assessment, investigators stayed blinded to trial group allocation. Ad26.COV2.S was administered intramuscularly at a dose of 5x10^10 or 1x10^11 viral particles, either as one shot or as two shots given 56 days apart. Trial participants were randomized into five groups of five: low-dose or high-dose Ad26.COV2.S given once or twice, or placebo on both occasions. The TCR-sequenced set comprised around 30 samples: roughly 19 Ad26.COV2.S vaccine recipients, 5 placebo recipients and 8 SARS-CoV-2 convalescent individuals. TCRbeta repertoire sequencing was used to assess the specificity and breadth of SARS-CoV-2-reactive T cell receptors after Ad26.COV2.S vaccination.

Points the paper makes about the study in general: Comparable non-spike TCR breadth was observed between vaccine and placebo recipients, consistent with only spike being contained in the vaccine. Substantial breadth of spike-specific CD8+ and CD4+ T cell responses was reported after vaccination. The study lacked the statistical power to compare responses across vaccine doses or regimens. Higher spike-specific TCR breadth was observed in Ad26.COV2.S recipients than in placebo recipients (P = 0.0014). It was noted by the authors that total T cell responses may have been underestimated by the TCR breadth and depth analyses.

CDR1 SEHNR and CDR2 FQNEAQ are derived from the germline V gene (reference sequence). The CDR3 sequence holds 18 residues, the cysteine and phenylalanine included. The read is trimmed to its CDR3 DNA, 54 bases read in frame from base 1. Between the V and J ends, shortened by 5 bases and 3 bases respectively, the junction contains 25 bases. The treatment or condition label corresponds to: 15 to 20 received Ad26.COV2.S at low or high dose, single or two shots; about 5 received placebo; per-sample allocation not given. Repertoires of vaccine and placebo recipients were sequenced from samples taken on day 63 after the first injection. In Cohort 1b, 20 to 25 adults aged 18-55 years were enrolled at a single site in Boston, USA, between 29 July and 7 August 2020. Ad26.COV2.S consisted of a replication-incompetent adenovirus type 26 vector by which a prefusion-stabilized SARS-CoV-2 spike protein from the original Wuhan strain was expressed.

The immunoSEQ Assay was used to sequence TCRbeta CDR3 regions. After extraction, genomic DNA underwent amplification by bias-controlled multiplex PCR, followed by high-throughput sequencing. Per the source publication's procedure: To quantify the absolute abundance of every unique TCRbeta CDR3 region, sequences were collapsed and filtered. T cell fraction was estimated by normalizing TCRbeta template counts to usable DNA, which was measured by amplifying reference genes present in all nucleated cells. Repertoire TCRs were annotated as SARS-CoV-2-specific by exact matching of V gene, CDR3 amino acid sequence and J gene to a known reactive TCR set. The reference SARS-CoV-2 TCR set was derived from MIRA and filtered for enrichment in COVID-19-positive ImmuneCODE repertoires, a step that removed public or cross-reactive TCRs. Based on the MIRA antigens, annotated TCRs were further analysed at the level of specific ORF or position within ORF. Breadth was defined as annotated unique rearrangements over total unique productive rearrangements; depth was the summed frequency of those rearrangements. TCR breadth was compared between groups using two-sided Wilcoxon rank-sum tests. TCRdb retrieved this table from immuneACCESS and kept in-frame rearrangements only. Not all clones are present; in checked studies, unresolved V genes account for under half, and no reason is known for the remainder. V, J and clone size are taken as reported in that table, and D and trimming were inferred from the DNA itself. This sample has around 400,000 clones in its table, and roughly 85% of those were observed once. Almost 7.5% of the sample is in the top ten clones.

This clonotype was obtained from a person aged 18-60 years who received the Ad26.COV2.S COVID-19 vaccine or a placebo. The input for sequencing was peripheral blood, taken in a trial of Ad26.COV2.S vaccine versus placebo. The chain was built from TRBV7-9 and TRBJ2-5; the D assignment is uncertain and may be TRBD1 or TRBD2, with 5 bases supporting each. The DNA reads TGTGCCAGCAGCCACGTGGGGGTAGCGAGGATGTTCGAAGAGACCCAGTACTTC. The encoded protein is CASSHVGVARMFEETQYF.